The 9 T cell receptor beta chains listed next were all sequenced from one sample in a study of cytotoxic CD8 clonotypes in ibrutinib-treated CLL. TCRdb keeps only in-frame clones here, not all; method: immunoSEQ multiplex PCR. The table includes over 250,000 clones, 76% detected once. This specimen consisted of PBMCs, obtained at disease progression, from a patient treated with ibrutinib. Receptors originate from a human donor with chronic lymphocytic leukemia.

The chain links TRBV4-1 to TRBJ1-2; D not resolved. Per germline, CDR1 MGHRA and CDR2 YSYEKL. This CDR3 region has 15 residues. Trimming took off 1 base at V and 4 bases at J, with 13 bases between the two ends. The CDR3 sequence is CASSQVGRRFYGYTF. CDR3 in DNA: TGCGCCAGCAGCCAAGTCGGCAGGAGATTCTATGGCTACACCTTC.

The CDR3 nucleotides read TGTGCCACCGGGACAGGGGGCCCCGAGCAGTACTTC. Translation: CATGTGGPEQYF. The J gene is TRBJ2-7, the V gene TRBV19; 12 bases fit TRBD1. Trimming took 10 bases from V and 6 from J; bases not matched to a gene: 4. This CDR3 contains 12 residues. The germline CDR1 and CDR2 sequences are LNHDA and SQIVND (reference sequence). The full variable domain, its missing parts supplied by reference TRBV19 and TRBJ2-7, is DGGITQSPKYLFRKEGQNVTLSCEQNLNHDAMYWYRQDPGQGLRLIYYSQIVNDFQKGDIAEGYSVSREKKESFPLTVTSAQKNPTAFYLCATGTGGPEQYFGPGTRLTVT.

This chain connects TRBV6-5 to TRBJ2-6, with 9 nucleotides matching TRBD1. In germline, CDR1 is MNHEY, CDR2 SVGAGI. V trimming: 6 bases; J trimming: 3 bases; junction bases outside the gene matches: 3. The CDR3 totals 15 residues. The CDR3 is CASRGTGYGANVLTF. The CDR3 nucleotides are TGTGCCAGCAGAGGGACAGGGTATGGGGCCAACGTCCTGACTTTC.

The chain uses TRBV5-1 and TRBJ2-3, with 7 positions matching TRBD1. Germline V gives CDR1 SGHRS, CDR2 YFSETQ. CDR3 length: 14 residues. The V and J ends lost 5 bases and 4 bases, in that order; junction bases with no gene match: 7. The CDR3 nucleotides are TGCGCCAGCAGGGCGGACAGGCCGCCAGATACGCAGTATTTT. Protein product: CASRADRPPDTQYF.

This chain links TRBV2 with TRBJ2-5; D ambiguous. The V end lost 2 bases, the J end lost 5 bases, and 12 bases lay between the germline ends. Germline V CDR1 and CDR2: SNHLY, FYNNEI. This CDR3 has 14 amino acids. CDR3 sequence reads: CASSEMSGRETQYF. CDR3 DNA sequence: TGTGCCAGCAGTGAAATGAGTGGCAGGGAGACCCAGTACTTC. Filled out from reference TRBV2 and TRBJ2-5, the complete variable domain reads EPEVTQTPSHQVTQMGQEVILRCVPISNHLYFYWYRQILGQKVEFLVSFYNNEISEKSEIFDDQFSVERPDGSNFTLKIRSTKLEDSAMYFCASSEMSGRETQYFGPGTRLLVL.

This chain links TRBV15 with TRBJ1-1; no clear D gene. Germline CDR1 LNHNV, CDR2 YYDKDF (reference sequence). CDR3 size: 13 residues. Trimming cost V 5 bases and J 6 bases, with 13 bases left between them. DNA of the CDR3: TGTGCCACCAGCTATCCCGCAGAATCTGAAGCTTTCTTT. Residues: CATSYPAESEAFF.

This clone was detected only a few times. This chain connects TRBV29-1 to TRBJ2-7; 9 positions agree with TRBD2. J gave up 6 bases and V 4 bases, and 7 bases lay outside the gene matches. The CDR3 totals 13 residues. In germline, CDR1 is SQVTM, CDR2 ANQGSEA. CDR3 nucleotides: TGCAGCGTTGCCGGGACTAGCTTCGGCGAGCAGTACTTC. Translating gives CSVAGTSFGEQYF.

The chain recombines TRBV10-3 with TRBJ2-1; 11 nucleotides align to TRBD2. This CDR3 is 16 amino acids long. Per the germline V gene, CDR1 is ENHRY and CDR2 is SYGVKD. Trimming cost V 4 bases and J 4 bases; bases outside gene matches: 6. The DNA of the CDR3 is TGTGCCATCAGTGTCCAGTGGACTAGCGGGTACAATGAGCAGTTCTTC. Its translation is CAISVQWTSGYNEQFF.

The chain joins TRBV29-1 to TRBJ2-5; 7 bases are shared with TRBD1. The CDR3 length is 16 residues. V lost 0 bases to trimming and J lost 4 bases; unmatched junction nucleotides: 11. Germline V gene data show CDR1 as SQVTM and CDR2 as ANQGSEA. The CDR3 region is CSVEDGRQGNRETQYF. In nucleotides, the CDR3 is TGCAGCGTTGAAGATGGAAGACAGGGAAACCGAGAGACCCAGTACTTC.